Listed here are 15 T cell receptor beta chains from one sample, sequenced in a study of T and B cells in COVID-19 patients. TRB rearrangements were amplified by multiplex PCR with BIOMED2 TRB-A/B primers. TCRdb independently ran MiXCR on the multiplex PCR reads; one entry per CDR3 protein. The repertoire includes roughly 9,000 distinct CDR3 sequences, around 30% of them detected once, and 27% sits in the top ten. Each TRB amplification used roughly 220-550 ng of genomic DNA from blood. Material: blood. These receptors were collected from a human donor who had recovered from COVID-19.

The CDR3 DNA follows: TGTGCCAGCAGTTCAACGGTCCAGCCCCAGCATTTT. This gives the protein CASSSTVQPQHF. The chain carries TRBV12-3 or TRBV12-4 and TRBJ1-5; D unclear. The CDR3 loop spans 12 amino acids. With 4 bases removed from V and 7 bases from J, the gap between germline ends came to 8 bases.

This clonotype showed up just a few times. This rearrangement joins TRBV4-3 to TRBJ1-5; D is undetermined. The CDR3 has 14 residues. Trimming cost V 0 bases and J 7 bases, with 10 bases left between them. Germline values: CDR1 LGHNA, CDR2 YSLEER. Here the CDR3 reads CASSQEERSQPQHF. CDR3 in DNA: TGCGCCAGCAGCCAAGAGGAGAGAAGCCAGCCCCAGCATTTT.

The rearrangement uses TRBV25-1 and TRBJ2-2; 7 bases are a match to TRBD1. The CDR3 sequence is 16 residues long. Germline trimming cut 2 bases from V and 9 bases from J; bases unmatched to any gene: 12. CDR1 is MGHDK and CDR2 is SYGVNS in the germline V gene. The CDR3 DNA reads as TGTGCCAGCAGTGAAGTGGAGACAGGGAAGCGGCGGGAGCTGTTTTTT. Its protein is CASSEVETGKRRELFF.

This sequence joins TRBV27 and TRBJ1-2, with D possibly matching TRBD1 (6 bases). Between the trimmed V and J ends, which lost 6 bases and 8 bases, there was a span of 22 bases. The CDR3 covers 15 residues. Germline V CDR1 and CDR2: MNHEY, SMNVEV (reference sequence). CDR3 in amino acids: CASSLRYREAGGYTF. The CDR3, as DNA: TGTGCCAGCAGCCTACGATACAGGGAAGCGGGGGGCTACACCTTC.

The chain employs TRBV12-3 or TRBV12-4 and TRBJ2-7, with TRBD1 matching 8 bases. V dropped 7 bases and J dropped 7; count of bases not matched to a gene: 9. The CDR3 is made up of 13 amino acids. CDR3 sequence (DNA): TGTGCCAGCAACCCGGACAGGGTGGGGGAGCAGTACTTC. Protein product: CASNPDRVGEQYF.

By its share, this clonotype is medium-sized. The chain is built from TRBV30 and TRBJ1-2, with D possibly being TRBD1 (5 bases). This CDR3 contains 13 residues. CDR1 and CDR2 from the germline V gene are GTSNPN and SVGIG (reference sequence). V lost 0 bases and J lost 10, with 15 bases in between. CDR3 protein: CAWSVLTGQDYTF. The CDR3 region has the DNA TGTGCCTGGAGTGTACTAACAGGTCAGGACTACACCTTC.

By sample share, this clonotype is medium-sized. The chain links TRBV19 to TRBJ2-2; 7 bases are a match to TRBD1. Germline CDR1 reads LNHDA; CDR2 reads SQIVND (reference sequence). V trimming: 4 bases; J trimming: 6 bases; junction bases outside the gene matches: 5. The CDR3 spans 14 residues. CDR3 bases: TGTGCCAGTAGTACAAAGCAGGGGGCCGGGGAGCTGTTTTTT. Its translation: CASSTKQGAGELFF.

This clonotype was observed a few times. This chain uses TRBV12-3 or TRBV12-4 with TRBJ1-5; D is unclear. Trimming removed 2 bases from V and 2 bases from J, with 13 bases in between. The length of the CDR3 is 16 residues. For the CDR3, the DNA is TGTGCCAGCAGTTTATCGAGGCCCATGGGCAATCAGCCCCAGCATTTT. The encoded protein is CASSLSRPMGNQPQHF.

This clonotype was seen at least ten times. The chain combines TRBV6-5 with TRBJ1-2; TRBD1 agrees at 7 bases. This CDR3 region has 14 residues. With 6 bases clipped from V and 3 bases from J, the junction kept 7 bases outside the gene matches. Germline values: CDR1 MNHEY, CDR2 SVGAGI. The DNA for the CDR3 is TGTGCCAGCAGGGGATCAGGGGGGGACTATGGCTACACCTTC. Its protein is CASRGSGGDYGYTF.

This clonotype showed up many times. V usage is TRBV6-5 and J usage is TRBJ1-1, with D unclear. V dropped 4 bases and J dropped 4 bases, with 13 bases sitting between them. From germline, CDR1 is MNHEY and CDR2 SVGAGI. This CDR3 is 14 amino acids long. CDR3 in amino acids: CASSSGRDGTEAFF. The CDR3 nucleotides are TGTGCCAGCAGTTCCGGAAGGGATGGCACTGAAGCTTTCTTT.

The CDR3, as DNA: TGTGCCAGCAGCTCGACAGGGGTAAATAGTATTCAGTACTTC. Its translation is CASSSTGVNSIQYF. The J gene is TRBJ2-4, the V gene TRBV7-9; 8 nucleotides line up with TRBD1. CDR1 and CDR2 (germline): SEHNR, FQNEAQ (reference sequence). The CDR3 spans 14 residues. With 4 bases clipped from V and 10 bases from J, the junction kept 9 bases outside the gene matches.

The chain links TRBV5-1 to TRBJ1-2; D is ambiguous. This CDR3 is 13 amino acids long. Germline V gene data show CDR1 as SGHRS and CDR2 as YFSETQ. Trimming stripped 3 bases from V and 8 bases from J, with 14 bases between. This CDR3 reads CASSYPGGLGYTF. In DNA, the CDR3 is TGCGCCAGCAGCTACCCAGGAGGGCTCGGCTACACCTTC.

This chain connects TRBV21-1 to TRBJ2-1; the table assigns TRBD1, which was not confirmed against the DNA. TRBV21-1 is a pseudogene locus. The CDR3 contains 22 residues. CDR3 coding DNA: TGTGCCAGCAGCAACCCCCTGGGCGGGAGCTTCTCGTACCGAGGTATAGGAAATGAGCAGTTCTTC. Translation gives CASSNPLGGSFSYRGIGNEQFF.

Within the sample, this clonotype is medium-sized. The chain carries TRBV5-4 and TRBJ2-6; TRBD1 might be the D (6 bases). The CDR3 sequence is 15 residues long. V was pared by 4 bases and J by 1 base, with 9 bases between. The V gene's germline CDR1 is SGHNT and CDR2 YYREEE (reference sequence). The CDR3 region is CASSRQGSGANVLTF. The CDR3 DNA follows: TGTGCCAGCAGCCGTCAGGGGTCTGGGGCCAACGTCCTGACTTTC. Combining the CDR3 with reference TRBV5-4 and TRBJ2-6 gives the whole variable domain ETGVTQSPTHLIKTRGQQVTLRCSSQSGHNTVSWYQQALGQGPQFIFQYYREEENGRGNFPPRFSGLQFPNYSSELNVNALELDDSALYLCASSRQGSGANVLTFGAGSRLTVL.

By its share, this clonotype is medium-sized. This rearrangement joins TRBV30 to TRBJ2-7; 7 positions match TRBD1. CDR3 length: 15 residues. Losses at the gene ends were 2 bases for V and 4 bases for J; bases not matched to a gene: 11. Per germline, CDR1 GTSNPN and CDR2 SVGIG (reference sequence). CDR3: CAWSKNRGVVYEQYF. The CDR3 DNA sequence: TGTGCCTGGAGTAAAAACAGGGGAGTCGTATACGAGCAGTACTTC.